This passage covers 25 T cell receptor beta chains from one sample sequenced in a study of human T cells and chemical hapten exposure. TCRdb independently ran MiXCR on the RACE reads; one entry per CDR3 protein. The sample holds around 330,000 distinct CDR3 sequences; about 5.4% are singletons and the top ten take about 8.7%. Time point specified: pre-sensitization, week 0. Noted treatment: therapeutic diphenylcyclopropenone sensitization with weekly scalp DPC. The starting material was whole blood, obtained in connection with sensitization to the hapten diphenylcyclopropenone (DPC). The receptors were gathered from a woman in her late teens or twenties with alopecia areata. Some clones in this sample may be carry-over from other donors' samples.

This chain connects TRBV2 to TRBJ1-2; no clear D gene. V was shortened by 6 bases and J by 1 base, with 15 bases between the two germline ends. Germline CDR1 is SNHLY and CDR2 is FYNNEI. This CDR3 spans 15 amino acids. The CDR3 DNA reads as TGTGCCAGCAGGCCTTCCCGCGGATTTAACTATGGCTACACCTTC. Amino acids: CASRPSRGFNYGYTF.

This clonotype was counted ten times or more. The V call is TRBV29-1, the J call TRBJ2-3; D call uncertain. V was clipped by 4 bases and J by 0 bases, with 11 bases between them. Germline values: CDR1 SQVTM, CDR2 ANQGSEA. The CDR3 covers 14 residues. CDR3 sequence: CSVAVGPSTDTQYF. CDR3 nucleotides: TGCAGCGTTGCCGTGGGTCCTAGCACAGATACGCAGTATTTT.

This clonotype was counted between two and nine times. The rearrangement joins TRBV2 to TRBJ1-3, with a tentative D call TRBD1 (5 bases). The V and J ends lost 5 bases and 2 bases respectively, with 13 bases between them. This CDR3 comprises 15 residues. Germline CDR1 reads SNHLY; CDR2 reads FYNNEI. Here the CDR3 reads CASSRQTFAGNTIYF. CDR3 coding DNA: TGTGCCAGCAGTCGACAGACGTTCGCTGGAAACACCATATATTTT.

The table lists this clonotype with many counts. The chain carries TRBV2 and TRBJ2-5; D tentatively reads TRBD1 or TRBD2 (5 bases each). Germline V gene sequence: CDR1 SNHLY, CDR2 FYNNEI. The CDR3 runs to 17 residues. V shed 1 base and J shed 10 bases, with 25 bases lying between them. The CDR3 sequence: CASSEEVLIGGRSGQYF. CDR3 sequence (DNA): TGTGCCAGCAGTGAAGAGGTGTTAATTGGGGGTCGGAGTGGCCAGTACTTC.

This clonotype was picked up a small number of times. The chain recombines TRBV19 with TRBJ1-5; D remains ambiguous. CDR1 LNHDA and CDR2 SQIVND come from the germline V gene (reference sequence). This CDR3 has 12 residues. V was clipped by 2 bases and J by 5 bases, with 4 bases between them. CDR3 nucleotides: TGTGCCAGTAGTATAAAGCATCAGCCCCAGCATTTT. This codes for CASSIKHQPQHF. The full variable domain, rest sourced from reference TRBV19 and TRBJ1-5, is DGGITQSPKYLFRKEGQNVTLSCEQNLNHDAMYWYRQDPGQGLRLIYYSQIVNDFQKGDIAEGYSVSREKKESFPLTVTSAQKNPTAFYLCASSIKHQPQHFGDGTRLSIL.

This clonotype was observed a few times. The chain recombines TRBV5-6 with TRBJ1-2; D call uncertain. Germline V lookup: CDR1 SGHDT, CDR2 YYEEEE. V was shortened by 6 bases and J by 0 bases, with 9 bases between the two germline ends. This CDR3 is 13 amino acids long. CDR3 loop: CASIRSANYGYTF. The CDR3 nucleotides read TGTGCCAGCATCAGGTCAGCTAACTATGGCTACACCTTC.

This clonotype was seen ten or more times. The CDR3 bases are TGTGCCAGCAGCCTATCAACCCTCCGCGACAGGATCCTCGGAAACACCATATATTTT. Encoded protein: CASSLSTLRDRILGNTIYF. The V gene is TRBV7-8, the J gene TRBJ1-3, with D possibly matching TRBD1 (6 bases). In germline, CDR1 is SGHVS, CDR2 FQNEAQ. Trimming removed 5 bases from V and 4 bases from J, with 27 bases in between. The CDR3 is made up of 19 amino acids.

Many counts were recorded for this clonotype. V gene TRBV11-1 combines with J gene TRBJ1-1; D gene ambiguous. CDR1 and CDR2 from the germline V gene are SGHAT and FQDESV (reference sequence). V gave up 1 base and J gave up 0 bases, with 12 bases separating them. This CDR3 has 16 residues. CDR3 loop: CASSLGRILMNTEAFF. The CDR3 DNA reads TGTGCCAGCAGCTTAGGACGGATACTCATGAACACTGAAGCTTTCTTT.

This clonotype was counted ten times or more. This sequence joins TRBV29-1 and TRBJ2-5, with D possibly being TRBD1 (6 bases). Trimming pared 3 bases from V and 1 base from J, leaving 15 bases between. Germline V CDR1 and CDR2: SQVTM, ANQGSEA. This CDR3 has 15 residues. CDR3: CSVEAAGTPQETQYF. The CDR3 DNA reads as TGCAGCGTTGAGGCCGCCGGGACACCCCAAGAGACCCAGTACTTC.

This clonotype was observed a few times. The V and J genes are TRBV6-1 and TRBJ1-5; D unresolved. This CDR3 contains 13 residues. Germline CDR1 MNHNS, CDR2 SASEGT. Trimming removed 6 bases from V and 3 bases from J, with 9 bases in between. CDR3 in amino acids: CASRGVVNQPQHF. The CDR3, as DNA: TGTGCCAGCAGGGGTGTGGTCAATCAGCCCCAGCATTTT.

The J gene is TRBJ2-1, the V gene TRBV7-2, with D hard to call. Germline CDR1 is SGHTA and CDR2 is FQGNSA. V was shortened by 4 bases and J by 0 bases, with 16 bases between the two germline ends. This CDR3 contains 17 residues. The CDR3 loop reads CASSSQPTMSSYNEQFF. The CDR3 region has the DNA TGTGCCAGCAGCTCTCAGCCCACCATGAGCTCCTACAATGAGCAGTTCTTC.

This clonotype was found a few times. V gene TRBV29-1 combines with J gene TRBJ2-3; D call uncertain. Germline CDR1 reads SQVTM; CDR2 reads ANQGSEA. V lost 0 bases to trimming and J lost 6 bases, with 16 bases between them. The CDR3 runs to 15 residues. The chain's CDR3 is CSVEDQVRKIDTQYF. Written as DNA, the CDR3 is TGCAGCGTTGAAGATCAGGTCAGGAAAATTGATACGCAGTATTTT.

V is TRBV12-3 or TRBV12-4 and J is TRBJ1-1; a possible D gene is TRBD1 (5 bases). The CDR3 length is 15 residues. V was cut by 3 bases and J by 4 bases, with 15 bases left in between. Written as DNA, the CDR3 is TGTGCCAGCAGTTTTACGGGGGGGTCGAGCACTGAAGCTTTCTTT. Translation: CASSFTGGSSTEAFF.

There are many counts of this clonotype. The chain links TRBV4-2 to TRBJ2-5, with 12 bases aligning to TRBD2. Germline CDR1 reads LGHNA; CDR2 reads YNFKEQ. The CDR3 is 19 residues long. With 4 bases clipped from V and 3 bases from J, the junction kept 15 bases outside the gene matches. CDR3 amino acids: CASSPTQLAGGGRKETQYF. The CDR3 coding sequence is TGTGCCAGCAGCCCAACACAACTAGCGGGGGGCGGTCGAAAAGAGACCCAGTACTTC.

V and J are TRBV5-1 and TRBJ2-7, with D unresolved. Per germline, CDR1 SGHRS and CDR2 YFSETQ. Trimming removed 1 base from V and 5 bases from J, with 7 bases in between. The CDR3 has 12 amino acids. The CDR3 DNA follows: TGCGCCAGCAGCTTGACAGACCACGAGCAGTACTTC. Protein product: CASSLTDHEQYF.

This clonotype was seen a few times. The chain carries TRBV5-6 and TRBJ2-3; D tentatively fits TRBD1 or TRBD2 (6 bases each). This CDR3 is 15 amino acids long. V lost 0 bases and J lost 2, with 10 bases in between. CDR1 SGHDT and CDR2 YYEEEE come from the germline V gene. As DNA, the CDR3 is TGTGCCAGCAGCTTGGGGACGGGGGCCACAGATACGCAGTATTTT. Translation: CASSLGTGATDTQYF.

This clonotype was seen a few times. The chain combines TRBV25-1 with TRBJ1-6, with D perhaps matching TRBD1 (6 bases). The CDR3 is 14 amino acids. Germline CDR1 reads MGHDK; CDR2 reads SYGVNS. V gave up 5 bases and J gave up 7 bases, with 12 bases separating them. The CDR3 is CASSRSDRNSPLHF. The CDR3 DNA is TGTGCCAGCAGTAGATCGGACAGAAATTCACCCCTCCACTTT.

At least ten counts were recorded for this clonotype. The chain employs TRBV28 and TRBJ1-2; TRBD1 might be the D (5 bases). Looked up from germline, CDR1 is MDHEN and CDR2 is SYDVKM. Trimming stripped 3 bases from V and 8 bases from J, with 19 bases between. The CDR3 length is 15 residues. CDR3 in amino acids: CASSFGAGWLEGYTF. The CDR3 nucleotides are TGTGCCAGCAGTTTCGGTGCAGGGTGGCTGGAAGGCTACACCTTC.

The chain is built from TRBV7-2 and TRBJ1-2, with 9 bases lining up with TRBD1. Unmatched junction bases numbered 4, after V lost 1 base and J lost 4 bases. This CDR3 has 15 residues. Germline assignment: CDR1 SGHTA and CDR2 FQGNSA. The DNA of the CDR3 is TGTGCCAGCAGCTTAGACCCACAGGGGGCCTATGGCTACACCTTC. It encodes CASSLDPQGAYGYTF.

This clonotype was seen a handful of times. This chain links TRBV6-5 with TRBJ2-7; possibly TRBD1 or TRBD2 for D (5 bases each). This CDR3 spans 15 amino acids. V shed 2 bases and J shed 2 bases, with 13 bases lying between them. Germline assignment: CDR1 MNHEY and CDR2 SVGAGI. The CDR3 DNA reads as TGTGCCAGCAGTTACGGGCAGGGCGGGCCCTACGAGCAGTACTTC. Its protein product is CASSYGQGGPYEQYF.

This clonotype was counted at least ten times. The chain recombines TRBV7-9 with TRBJ1-6, with 11 positions matching TRBD1. The germline CDR1 and CDR2 sequences are SEHNR and FQNEAQ (reference sequence). CDR3 size: 15 residues. J lost 6 bases, V lost 4 bases, and 2 bases had no gene match. In DNA form, the CDR3 reads TGTGCCAGCAGCTCAGGGACAGGGGGTAATTCACCCCTCCACTTT. Amino acids: CASSSGTGGNSPLHF.

The table lists this clonotype with many counts. The J gene is TRBJ1-4, the V gene TRBV29-1; a possible D gene is TRBD1 (6 bases). The germline gives CDR1 SQVTM, CDR2 ANQGSEA. V was trimmed by 5 bases and J by 15 bases, leaving 16 bases between them. The CDR3 runs 11 residues. Here the CDR3 DNA reads TGCAGCGTTATTCTAACAGGGAGGGTGTTTTTT. Protein: CSVILTGRVFF.

This clonotype has only a few counts. In DNA, the CDR3 is TGTGCCAGCAGCCCTTCAGGGGACCAAAATGAAAAACTGTTTTTT. Protein: CASSPSGDQNEKLFF. This chain links TRBV5-4 with TRBJ1-4, with a tentative D call TRBD1 (6 bases). The V and J ends lost 4 bases and 5 bases respectively, with 15 bases between them. CDR1 SGHNT and CDR2 YYREEE come from the germline V gene (reference sequence). The CDR3 has 15 residues.

This clonotype occurred many times. V usage is TRBV2 and J usage is TRBJ2-6; D is possibly TRBD1 or TRBD2 (5 bases each). CDR3 length: 16 residues. Germline CDR1 is SNHLY and CDR2 is FYNNEI. Trimming left V 0 bases short and J 4 bases short, with 10 bases between. CDR3 in DNA: TGTGCCAGCAGTGAAGCGAGGGGAGTGGGGGCCAACGTCCTGACTTTC. This encodes CASSEARGVGANVLTF.

This clonotype was counted at least ten times. The chain is built from TRBV7-3 and TRBJ2-6, with D possibly being TRBD2 (5 bases). V shed 2 bases and J shed 0 bases, with 8 bases lying between them. The V gene's germline CDR1 is SGHTA and CDR2 FQGTGA. This CDR3 spans 16 amino acids. DNA for the CDR3: TGTGCCAGCAGCTTAGACGGGAACTCTGGGGCCAACGTCCTGACTTTC. It codes for CASSLDGNSGANVLTF.